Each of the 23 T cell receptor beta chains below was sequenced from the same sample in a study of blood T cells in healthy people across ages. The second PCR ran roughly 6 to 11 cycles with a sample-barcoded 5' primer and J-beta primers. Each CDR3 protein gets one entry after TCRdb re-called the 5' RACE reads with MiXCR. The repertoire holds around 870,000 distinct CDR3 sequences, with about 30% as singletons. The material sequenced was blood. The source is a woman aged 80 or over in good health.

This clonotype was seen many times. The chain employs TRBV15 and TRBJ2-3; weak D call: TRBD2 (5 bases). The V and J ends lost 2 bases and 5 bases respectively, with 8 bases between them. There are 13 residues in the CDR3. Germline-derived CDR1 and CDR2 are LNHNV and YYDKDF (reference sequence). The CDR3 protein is CATSRSGGDTQYF. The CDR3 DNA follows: TGTGCCACCAGCAGATCAGGAGGAGATACGCAGTATTTT.

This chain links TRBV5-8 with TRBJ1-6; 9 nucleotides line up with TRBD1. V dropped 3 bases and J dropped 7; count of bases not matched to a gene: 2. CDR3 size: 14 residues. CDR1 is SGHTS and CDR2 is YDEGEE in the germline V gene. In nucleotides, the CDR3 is TGTGCCAGCAGCTACAGGGGGCAAAATTCACCCCTCCACTTT. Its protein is CASSYRGQNSPLHF.

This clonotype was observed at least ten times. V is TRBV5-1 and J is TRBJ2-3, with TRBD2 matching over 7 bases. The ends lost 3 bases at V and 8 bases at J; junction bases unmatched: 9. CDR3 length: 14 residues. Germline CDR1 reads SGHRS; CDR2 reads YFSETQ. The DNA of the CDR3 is TGCGCCAGCAGCTCCGGGACTACCTGGGGTACGCAGTATTTT. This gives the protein CASSSGTTWGTQYF.

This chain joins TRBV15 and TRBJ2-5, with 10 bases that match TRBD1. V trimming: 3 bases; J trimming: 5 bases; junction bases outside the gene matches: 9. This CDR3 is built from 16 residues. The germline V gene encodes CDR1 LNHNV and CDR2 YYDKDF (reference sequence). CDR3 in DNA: TGTGCCACCAGCAGTGACCCGACAGGGGGCGTCGAGACCCAGTACTTC. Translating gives CATSSDPTGGVETQYF.

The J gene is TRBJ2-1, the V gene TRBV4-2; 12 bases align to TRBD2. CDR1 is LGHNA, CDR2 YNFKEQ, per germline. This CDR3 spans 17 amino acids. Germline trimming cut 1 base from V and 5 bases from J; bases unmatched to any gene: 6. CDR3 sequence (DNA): TGTGCCAGCAGCCAAGGGACTAGCGGGATGGGGAACAATGAGCAGTTCTTC. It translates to CASSQGTSGMGNNEQFF.

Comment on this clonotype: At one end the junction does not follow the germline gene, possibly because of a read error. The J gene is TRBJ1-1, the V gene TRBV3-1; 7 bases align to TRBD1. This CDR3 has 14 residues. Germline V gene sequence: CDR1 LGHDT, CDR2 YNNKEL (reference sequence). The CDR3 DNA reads TGTGCCAGCAGCCGGAGACAGGGAACCACTGAAGTTTTCTTT. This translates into CASSRRQGTTEVFF.

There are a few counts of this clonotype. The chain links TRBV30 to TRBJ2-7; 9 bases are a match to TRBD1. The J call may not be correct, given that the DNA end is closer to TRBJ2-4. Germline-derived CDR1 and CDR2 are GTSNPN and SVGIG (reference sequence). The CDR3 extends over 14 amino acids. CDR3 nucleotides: TGTGCCTGGGCCGGGACAGGGAAAAAAAACATTCAGTACTTC. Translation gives CAWAGTGKKNIQYF.

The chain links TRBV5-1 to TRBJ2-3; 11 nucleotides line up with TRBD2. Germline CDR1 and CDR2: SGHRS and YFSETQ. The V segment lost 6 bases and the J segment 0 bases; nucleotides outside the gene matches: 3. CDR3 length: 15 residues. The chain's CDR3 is CASKTSGASTDTQYF. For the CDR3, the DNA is TGCGCCAGCAAGACTAGCGGGGCTAGCACAGATACGCAGTATTTT.

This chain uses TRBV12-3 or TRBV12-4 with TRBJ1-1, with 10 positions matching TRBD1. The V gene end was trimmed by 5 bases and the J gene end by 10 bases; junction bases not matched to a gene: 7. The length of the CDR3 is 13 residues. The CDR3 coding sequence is TGTGCCAGCAGTCCGGGACAGGGGTTACGAGCTTTCTTT. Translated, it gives CASSPGQGLRAFF.

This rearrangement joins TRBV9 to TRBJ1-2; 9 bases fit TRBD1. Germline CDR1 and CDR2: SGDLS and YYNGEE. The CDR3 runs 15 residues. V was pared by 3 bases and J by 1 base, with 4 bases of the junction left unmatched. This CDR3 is CASSADRGFNYGYTF. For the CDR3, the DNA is TGTGCCAGCAGCGCAGACAGGGGGTTTAACTATGGCTACACCTTC.

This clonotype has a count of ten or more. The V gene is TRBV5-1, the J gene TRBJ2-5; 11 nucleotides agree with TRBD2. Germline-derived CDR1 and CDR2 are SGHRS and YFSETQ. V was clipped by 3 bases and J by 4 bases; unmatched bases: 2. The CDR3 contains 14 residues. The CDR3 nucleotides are TGCGCCAGCAGCTATAGCGGGGGGGGAGAGACCCAGTACTTC. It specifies CASSYSGGGETQYF.

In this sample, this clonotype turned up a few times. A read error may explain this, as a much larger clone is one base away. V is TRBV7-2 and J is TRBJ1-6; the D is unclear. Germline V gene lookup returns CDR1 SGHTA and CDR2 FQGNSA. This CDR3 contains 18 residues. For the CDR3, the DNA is TGTGCCAGCAACCTTCGGACCGGGCGGAGCTCCCATAATTCACCCCTCCACTTT. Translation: CASNLRTGRSSHNSPLHF.

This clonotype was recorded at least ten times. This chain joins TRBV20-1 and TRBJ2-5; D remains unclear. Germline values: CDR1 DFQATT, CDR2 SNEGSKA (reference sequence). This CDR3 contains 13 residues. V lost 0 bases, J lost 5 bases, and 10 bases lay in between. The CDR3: CSARDHRDETQYF. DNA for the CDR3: TGCAGTGCTAGAGATCACCGTGATGAGACCCAGTACTTC.

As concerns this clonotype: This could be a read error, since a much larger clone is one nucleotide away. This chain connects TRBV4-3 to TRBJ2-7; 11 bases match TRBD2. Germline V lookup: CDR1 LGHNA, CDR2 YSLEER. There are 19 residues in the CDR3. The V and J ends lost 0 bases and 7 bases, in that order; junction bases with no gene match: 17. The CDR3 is CASSQDGASGGLLRDEQYF. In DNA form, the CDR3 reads TGCGCCAGCAGCCAAGATGGGGCTAGCGGGGGGTTATTGAGGGATGAGCAGTACTTC.

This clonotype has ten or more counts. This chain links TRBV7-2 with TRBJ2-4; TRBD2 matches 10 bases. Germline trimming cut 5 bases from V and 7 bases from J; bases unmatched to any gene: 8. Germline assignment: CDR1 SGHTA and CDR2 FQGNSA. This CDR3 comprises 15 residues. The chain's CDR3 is CASSQYSGGPNIQYF. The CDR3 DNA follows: TGTGCCAGCAGCCAATATAGCGGGGGGCCGAACATTCAGTACTTC.

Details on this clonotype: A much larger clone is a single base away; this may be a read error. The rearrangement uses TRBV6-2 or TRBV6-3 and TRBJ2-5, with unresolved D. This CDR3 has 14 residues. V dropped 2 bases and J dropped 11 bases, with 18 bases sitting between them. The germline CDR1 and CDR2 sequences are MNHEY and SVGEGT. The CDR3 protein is CASSYHSLDYEQYF. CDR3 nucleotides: TGTGCCAGCAGTTACCATTCCCTAGATTATGAGCAGTACTTC.

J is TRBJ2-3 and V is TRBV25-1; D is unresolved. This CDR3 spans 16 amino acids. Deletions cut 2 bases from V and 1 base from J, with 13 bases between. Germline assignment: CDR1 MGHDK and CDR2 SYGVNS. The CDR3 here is CASSEQRNSCTDTQYF. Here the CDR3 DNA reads TGTGCCAGCAGTGAACAAAGGAACTCCTGCACAGATACGCAGTATTTT. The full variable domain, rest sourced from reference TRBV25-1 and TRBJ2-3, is EADIYQTPRYLVIGTGKKITLECSQTMGHDKMYWYQQDPGMELHLIHYSYGVNSTEKGDLSSESTVSRIRTEHFPLTLESARPSHTSQYLCASSEQRNSCTDTQYFGPGTRLTVL.

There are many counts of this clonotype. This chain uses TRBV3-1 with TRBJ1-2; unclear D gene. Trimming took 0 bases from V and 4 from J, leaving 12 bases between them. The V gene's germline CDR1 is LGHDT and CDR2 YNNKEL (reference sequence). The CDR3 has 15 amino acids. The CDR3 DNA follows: TGTGCCAGCAGCCAAGAGGGCAGCGGGTTCTATGGCTACACCTTC. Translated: CASSQEGSGFYGYTF.

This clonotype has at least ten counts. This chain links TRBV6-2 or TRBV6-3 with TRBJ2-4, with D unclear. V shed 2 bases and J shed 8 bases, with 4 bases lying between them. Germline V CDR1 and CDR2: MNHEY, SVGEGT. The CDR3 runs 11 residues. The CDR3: CASSYQDIQYF. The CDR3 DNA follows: TGTGCCAGCAGTTACCAGGACATTCAGTACTTC.

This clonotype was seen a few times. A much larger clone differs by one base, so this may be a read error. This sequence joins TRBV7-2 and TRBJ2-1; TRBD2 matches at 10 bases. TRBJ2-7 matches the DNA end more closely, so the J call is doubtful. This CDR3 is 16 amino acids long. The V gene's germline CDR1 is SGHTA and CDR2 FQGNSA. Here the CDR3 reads CASSQAGGSSYNEQYF. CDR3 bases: TGTGCCAGCAGCCAAGCGGGGGGGAGCTCCTACAATGAGCAGTACTTC.

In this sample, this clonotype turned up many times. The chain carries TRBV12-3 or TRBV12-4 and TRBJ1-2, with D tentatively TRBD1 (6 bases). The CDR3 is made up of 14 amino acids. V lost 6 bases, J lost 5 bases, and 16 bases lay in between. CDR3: CASSRGQSPYGYTF. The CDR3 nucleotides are TGTGCCAGCAGCCGCGGACAGAGTCCTTATGGCTACACCTTC.

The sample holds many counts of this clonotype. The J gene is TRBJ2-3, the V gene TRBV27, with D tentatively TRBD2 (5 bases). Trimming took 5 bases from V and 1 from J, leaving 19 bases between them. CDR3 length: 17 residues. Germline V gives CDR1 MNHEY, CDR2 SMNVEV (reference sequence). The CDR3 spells CASSPRGLHRGTDTQYF. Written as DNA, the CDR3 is TGTGCCAGCAGTCCGCGTGGACTTCATCGCGGCACAGATACGCAGTATTTT.

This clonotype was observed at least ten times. The DNA of the CDR3 is TGTGCCATCAGCCGGGACAGTAATGAAAAACTGTTTTTT. It is translated as CAISRDSNEKLFF. This chain links TRBV10-3 with TRBJ1-4, with TRBD1 matching over 7 bases. CDR1 is ENHRY, CDR2 SYGVKD, per germline. This CDR3 contains 13 residues. V trimming: 6 bases; J trimming: 4 bases; junction bases outside the gene matches: 2.